One and the same sample provided the 21 T cell receptor beta chains below, sequenced in a study of T cells in Graves' hyperthyroidism and ophthalmopathy. TCR beta CDR3 sequences were amplified from RNA transcripts. First-round RT-PCR with HTBI primers amplified the TCR CDR3 region. From the multiplex PCR reads, TCRdb called clonotypes with MiXCR, one entry per CDR3 protein. The sample gives roughly 260,000 distinct CDR3 sequences, 13% to 15% of which show up once; roughly 15% is in the top ten. The sequenced sample consisted of blood. The receptors come from a woman aged 40 to 55 with Graves' hyperthyroidism that later progressed to Graves' ophthalmopathy.

This sequence joins TRBV5-5 and TRBJ2-2; D is possibly TRBD1 or TRBD2 (5 bases each). V gave up 0 bases and J gave up 9 bases, with 15 bases separating them. The CDR3 has 15 amino acids. Germline lookup yields CDR1 SGHKS and CDR2 YYEKEE (reference sequence). This CDR3 is CASSLVWGNIRELFF. In DNA, the CDR3 is TGTGCCAGCAGCTTGGTTTGGGGGAACATCCGGGAGCTGTTTTTT. The whole variable domain, remainder taken from reference TRBV5-5 and TRBJ2-2, is DAGVTQSPTHLIKTRGQQVTLRCSPISGHKSVSWYQQVLGQGPQFIFQYYEKEERGRGNFPDRFSARQFPNYSSELNVNALLLGDSALYLCASSLVWGNIRELFFGEGSRLTVL.

At least ten counts were recorded for this clonotype. V usage is TRBV12-3 or TRBV12-4 and J usage is TRBJ2-3, with TRBD1 matching over 9 bases. The CDR3 contains 15 residues. V lost 5 bases and J lost 5; bases outside the gene matches: 8. The CDR3 loop is CASSQSRDRVDTQYF. The CDR3, as DNA: TGTGCCAGCAGTCAGTCCCGGGACAGGGTAGATACGCAGTATTTT.

The rearrangement joins TRBV4-1 to TRBJ2-7; D is tentatively TRBD1 or TRBD2 (5 bases each). The V and J ends lost 3 bases and 3 bases respectively, with 18 bases between them. CDR3 length: 16 residues. Germline V CDR1 and CDR2: MGHRA, YSYEKL. This chain's CDR3 is CASSQGERGFGYEQYF. The CDR3 region has the DNA TGCGCCAGCAGCCAGGGGGAAAGGGGCTTTGGCTACGAGCAGTACTTC.

This clonotype was counted at least ten times. CDR3 nucleotide sequence: TGTGCCAGCAGCCTGGGACTAGCGGATGGTGCCGGGGAGCTGTTTTTT. Encoded protein: CASSLGLADGAGELFF. The rearrangement links TRBV7-6 to TRBJ2-2; TRBD2 matches at 11 bases. CDR3 length: 16 amino acids. Germline lookup yields CDR1 SGHVS and CDR2 FNYEAQ. Germline trimming cut 5 bases from V and 6 bases from J; bases unmatched to any gene: 8.

This clonotype was detected many times. V is TRBV11-2 and J is TRBJ1-1; 7 nucleotides agree with TRBD1. This CDR3 is built from 16 residues. Trimming at V came to 8 bases and at J to 2 bases, leaving 14 bases not matched to a gene. Germline loops: CDR1 SGHAT, CDR2 FQNNGV. The CDR3 protein is CASHDRTGGFNTEAFF. In nucleotides, the CDR3 is TGTGCCAGCCACGACAGGACAGGAGGATTTAACACTGAAGCTTTCTTT.

Ten or more counts support this clonotype. The chain joins TRBV28 to TRBJ2-7; D possibly corresponds to TRBD2 (7 bases). Deletions cut 3 bases from V and 3 bases from J, with 15 bases between. CDR1 is MDHEN and CDR2 is SYDVKM in the germline V gene. This CDR3 is built from 15 residues. Here the CDR3 reads CASSLEGGLNYEQYF. The CDR3 DNA is TGTGCCAGCAGTTTGGAGGGGGGACTAAACTACGAGCAGTACTTC.

This clonotype was detected ten times or more. The chain joins TRBV3-1 to TRBJ2-7; D gene unclear. Germline CDR1 LGHDT, CDR2 YNNKEL (reference sequence). The CDR3 has 15 amino acids. V was cut by 0 bases and J by 5 bases, with 14 bases left in between. CDR3 coding DNA: TGTGCCAGCAGCCAAGAAAGACTGTTTACGAACGAGCAGTACTTC. Amino acid sequence: CASSQERLFTNEQYF.

CDR3 sequence (DNA): TGTGCCAGCAGCTTATGGAGGGATCTTACCGGGGAGCTGTTTTTT. Its protein is CASSLWRDLTGELFF. The V gene is TRBV7-9, the J gene TRBJ2-2, with TRBD2 as a possible D gene (6 bases). Trimming left V 2 bases short and J 5 bases short, with 12 bases between. Germline lookup yields CDR1 SEHNR and CDR2 FQNEAQ (reference sequence). This CDR3 contains 15 residues.

This clonotype was seen ten or more times. The chain recombines TRBV11-3 with TRBJ2-3, with D possibly being TRBD2 (5 bases). V lost 2 bases and J 4 bases, leaving 10 bases between the germline ends. CDR1 SGHNT and CDR2 YENEEA come from the germline V gene. There are 14 residues in the CDR3. The CDR3 region is CASSLRGAADTQYF. CDR3 in DNA: TGTGCCAGCAGCTTACGGGGAGCGGCAGATACGCAGTATTTT.

As to this clonotype: A read error is possible here, since a much larger clone lies one base away. This rearrangement joins TRBV7-9 to TRBJ2-3; 12 bases match TRBD2. The germline V gene encodes CDR1 SEHNR and CDR2 FQNEAQ (reference sequence). The CDR3 runs 17 residues. CDR3 loop: CSSSQRRLAGARDTQYF. CDR3 in DNA: TGTTCCAGCAGCCAACGACGACTAGCGGGAGCTCGAGATACGCAGTATTTT. Based on the CDR3 plus reference TRBV7-9 and TRBJ2-3, the full variable domain is DTGVSQNPRHKITKRGQNVTFRCDPISEHNRLYWYRQTLGQGPEFLTYFQNEAQLEKSRLLSDRFSAERPKGSFSTLEIQRTEQGDSAMYLCSSSQRRLAGARDTQYFGPGTRLTVL.

This rearrangement joins TRBV11-2 to TRBJ2-1; D perhaps matches TRBD1 (5 bases). Germline lookup yields CDR1 SGHAT and CDR2 FQNNGV. The length of the CDR3 is 12 residues. V was trimmed by 9 bases and J by 10 bases, leaving 16 bases between them. This CDR3 reads CARRQTLCEQFF. As DNA, the CDR3 is TGTGCCAGGAGACAGACGCTATGCGAGCAGTTCTTC. Complete variable domain (other parts from reference TRBV11-2 and TRBJ2-1): EAGVAQSPRYKIIEKRQSVAFWCNPISGHATLYWYQQILGQGPKLLIQFQNNGVVDDSQLPKDRFSAERLKGVDSTLKIQPAKLEDSAVYLCARRQTLCEQFFGPGTRLTVL.

This clonotype was detected a few times. The chain is built from TRBV30 and TRBJ2-3, with D perhaps matching TRBD1 (5 bases). The CDR3 sequence is 16 residues long. The V gene's germline CDR1 is GTSNPN and CDR2 SVGIG (reference sequence). V lost 0 bases and J lost 2, with 15 bases in between. CDR3 sequence reads: CAWSVRGGILTDTQYF. The CDR3 region has the DNA TGTGCCTGGAGTGTAAGGGGTGGGATACTCACAGATACGCAGTATTTT.

This clonotype was picked up a small number of times. The gene calls are TRBV5-6 and TRBJ1-4; 8 bases are shared with TRBD1. Germline CDR1 and CDR2: SGHDT and YYEEEE. Trimming at V came to 4 bases and at J to 7 bases, leaving 15 bases not matched to a gene. CDR3 size: 17 residues. DNA for the CDR3: TGTGCCAGCAGCCGTAAACGGAGCAGGGGGCAGGGTGAAAAACTGTTTTTT. Translating gives CASSRKRSRGQGEKLFF.

The gene calls are TRBV12-3 or TRBV12-4 and TRBJ1-5; D is possibly TRBD1 (6 bases). The CDR3 sequence is 17 residues long. With 2 bases removed from V and 3 bases from J, the gap between germline ends came to 17 bases. CDR3 residues: CASSLRWGQATNQPQHF. CDR3 in DNA: TGTGCCAGCAGTTTAAGGTGGGGGCAGGCTACCAATCAGCCCCAGCATTTT.

This clonotype was detected ten times or more. The chain combines TRBV7-2 with TRBJ2-1, with 14 positions matching TRBD2. Per the germline V gene, CDR1 is SGHTA and CDR2 is FQGNSA. The length of the CDR3 is 17 residues. Trimming cost V 4 bases and J 8 bases; bases outside gene matches: 10. The CDR3 DNA reads as TGTGCCAGCAGCTCGTGGACTAGCGGGAGGTTTAGCGATGAGCAGTTCTTC. Encoded protein: CASSSWTSGRFSDEQFF.

The chain carries TRBV6-1 and TRBJ1-1; D gene ambiguous. This CDR3 has 13 residues. V lost 7 bases and J 1 base, leaving 10 bases between the germline ends. CDR1 is MNHNS and CDR2 is SASEGT in the germline V gene. The CDR3: CASTNTANTEAFF. DNA for the CDR3: TGTGCCAGCACCAACACTGCGAACACTGAAGCTTTCTTT.

This clonotype appeared many times. The chain carries TRBV27 and TRBJ2-3; weak D call: TRBD2 (6 bases). CDR3 size: 15 residues. Germline V lookup: CDR1 MNHEY, CDR2 SMNVEV (reference sequence). Trimming pared 2 bases from V and 3 bases from J, leaving 12 bases between. CDR3: CASSLGGLATDTQYF. CDR3 nucleotides: TGTGCCAGCAGTTTAGGAGGGCTAGCTACAGATACGCAGTATTTT.

This clonotype was seen ten or more times. The chain has TRBV7-2 and TRBJ1-6; no firm D call. The V gene lost 1 base and the J gene lost 2 bases, with 9 bases spanning the gap. Germline values: CDR1 SGHTA, CDR2 FQGNSA. The CDR3 length is 16 residues. CDR3 region: CASSLGWEAYNSPLHF. For the CDR3, the DNA is TGTGCCAGCAGCTTAGGGTGGGAGGCCTATAATTCACCCCTCCACTTT. Combining the CDR3 with reference TRBV7-2 and TRBJ1-6 gives the whole variable domain GAGVSQSPSNKVTEKGKDVELRCDPISGHTALYWYRQSLGQGLEFLIYFQGNSAPDKSGLPSDRFSAERTGGSVSTLTIQRTQQEDSAVYLCASSLGWEAYNSPLHFGNGTRLTVT.

V and J are TRBV15 and TRBJ1-1; D unresolved. CDR3 size: 13 residues. Trimming shortened V by 3 bases and J by 0 bases, and 5 bases separated the two germline ends. From germline, CDR1 is LNHNV and CDR2 YYDKDF (reference sequence). Here the CDR3 reads CATSRGMNTEAFF. The CDR3 bases are TGTGCCACCAGCAGGGGCATGAACACTGAAGCTTTCTTT.

This clonotype was seen at least ten times. The chain couples TRBV3-1 to TRBJ1-1; a possible D gene is TRBD1 (6 bases). The germline V gene encodes CDR1 LGHDT and CDR2 YNNKEL (reference sequence). Trimming removed 2 bases at V and 8 bases at J, with 9 bases between. This CDR3 has 12 residues. DNA of the CDR3: TGTGCCAGCAGCCAAAACAGGGAAGAAGCTTTCTTT. Encoded protein: CASSQNREEAFF.

This clonotype showed up many times. V usage is TRBV28 and J usage is TRBJ2-1, with D perhaps TRBD2 (6 bases). CDR1 MDHEN and CDR2 SYDVKM come from the germline V gene. V gave up 5 bases and J gave up 6 bases, with 11 bases separating them. The CDR3 loop spans 13 amino acids. This CDR3 reads CASSPRAGNEQFF. In DNA form, the CDR3 reads TGTGCCAGCAGTCCCCGAGCGGGCAATGAGCAGTTCTTC.